This TCR beta chain was identified during a study of breast tumors, draining lymph nodes, adjacent tissues. Study-level findings and limits: The lymph node origin of tumor T cells was framed as consistent with a hypothesis, not demonstrated.

The CDR3 extends over 14 amino acids. Germline V gene data show CDR1 as KGHDR and CDR2 as SFDVKD. Deletions cut 0 bases from V and 10 bases from J, with 12 bases between. TCRdb redid the calling of the multiplex PCR reads with MiXCR, one entry per CDR3 protein. The table records about 230,000 distinct CDR3 sequences, less than 40% of them present only once. This clonotype has at least ten counts. As yet, its antigen is unknown. Breast cancer patients provided tissue from their axillary draining lymph nodes. The TCR originated in a female donor with breast cancer. Some clones in this sample may be carry-over from other donors' samples. J is TRBJ2-1 and V is TRBV24-1; D is ambiguous. Sequencing used axillary lymph node tissue. CDR3 coding DNA: TGTGCCACCAGTGATTTGGGAGCGCCCTCAGAGCAGTTCTTC. This encodes CATSDLGAPSEQFF.